The 22 T cell receptor beta chains given below trace back to one sample, sequenced in a study of blood T cell repertoires in COVID-19. Some clones are missing from TCRdb's copy, which holds only in-frame ones; the method was immunoSEQ multiplex PCR. The profile shows approximately 240,000 clones, 87% of them singletons. The sample was PBMCs or T cells enriched from blood (not recorded which). The receptors originated from a woman aged 30 to 39 with acute COVID-19.

The rearrangement joins TRBV7-2 to TRBJ2-1; 8 bases are shared with TRBD2. CDR1 SGHTA and CDR2 FQGNSA come from the germline V gene. The CDR3 consists of 16 residues. V dropped 3 bases and J dropped 8; count of bases not matched to a gene: 12. CDR3 amino acids: CASSFYPGGAEDEQFF. In nucleotides, the CDR3 is TGTGCCAGCAGCTTTTATCCCGGGGGGGCCGAGGATGAGCAGTTCTTC.

There are a few counts of this clone. The chain combines TRBV24-1 with TRBJ2-3; tentative D call: TRBD2 (5 bases). Trimming took off 4 bases at V and 5 bases at J, with 12 bases between the two ends. Germline V gene lookup returns CDR1 KGHDR and CDR2 SFDVKD. This CDR3 contains 14 residues. This chain's CDR3 is CATSDFGEGDTQYF. The CDR3 region has the DNA TGTGCCACCAGTGACTTTGGTGAGGGAGATACGCAGTATTTT.

This sequence joins TRBV19 and TRBJ2-1; TRBD2 aligns across 8 bases. There are 15 residues in the CDR3. CDR1 is LNHDA, CDR2 SQIVND, per germline (reference sequence). V lost 5 bases, J lost 6 bases, and 9 bases stayed unmatched. CDR3 sequence reads: CASSPREGLGNEQFF. Here the CDR3 DNA reads TGTGCCAGTAGTCCTCGGGAGGGCCTTGGCAATGAGCAGTTCTTC. Full variable domain (outside the CDR3, taken from reference TRBV19 and TRBJ2-1): DGGITQSPKYLFRKEGQNVTLSCEQNLNHDAMYWYRQDPGQGLRLIYYSQIVNDFQKGDIAEGYSVSREKKESFPLTVTSAQKNPTAFYLCASSPREGLGNEQFFGPGTRLTVL.

The chain uses TRBV19 and TRBJ1-3, with D perhaps matching TRBD1 (5 bases). V lost 5 bases and J lost 2, with 16 bases in between. CDR3 length: 16 residues. CDR1 LNHDA and CDR2 SQIVND come from the germline V gene (reference sequence). CDR3 protein: CASSPRGATPGNTIYF. The CDR3 region has the DNA TGTGCCAGTAGTCCGCGCGGGGCCACTCCTGGAAACACCATATATTTT.

The genes are TRBV9 and TRBJ2-1; D might be TRBD2 (5 bases). Germline V gives CDR1 SGDLS, CDR2 YYNGEE. The CDR3 contains 14 residues. Deletions cut 0 bases from V and 9 bases from J, with 13 bases between. As DNA, the CDR3 is TGTGCCAGCAGCGTAGGTAATAGCGTCGGTGAGCAGTTCTTC. Translation: CASSVGNSVGEQFF.

V gene TRBV10-1 combines with J gene TRBJ1-4; D uncertain. The CDR3 is 14 residues long. V shed 3 bases and J shed 7 bases, with 12 bases lying between them. In germline, CDR1 is WNHNN, CDR2 SYGVQD (reference sequence). The CDR3 DNA sequence: TGCGCCAGCAGTGACGGGGTTGAATCTGAAAAACTGTTTTTT. Translating it yields CASSDGVESEKLFF.

The chain is built from TRBV11-3 and TRBJ1-6; D remains unclear. Trimming stripped 3 bases from V and 7 bases from J, with 13 bases between. The CDR3 extends over 15 amino acids. Germline lookup yields CDR1 SGHNT and CDR2 YENEEA. For the CDR3, the DNA is TGTGCCAGCAGCTTTGAGCACAGTCCGAATTCACCCCTCCACTTT. It encodes CASSFEHSPNSPLHF.

This clone was counted between two and nine times. The chain links TRBV7-8 to TRBJ2-2, with D maybe TRBD1 (5 bases). There are 16 residues in the CDR3. Trimming pared 6 bases from V and 1 base from J, leaving 15 bases between. Germline V gene lookup returns CDR1 SGHVS and CDR2 FQNEAQ. Here the CDR3 reads CASRGEGEGNTGELFF. CDR3 sequence (DNA): TGTGCCAGCAGAGGGGAAGGAGAAGGGAACACCGGGGAGCTGTTTTTT.

This clone was detected a few times. The chain's CDR3 is CATSDLGTGGWYGYTF. DNA for the CDR3: TGTGCCACCAGTGATTTAGGGACAGGGGGCTGGTATGGCTACACCTTC. The chain has TRBV24-1 and TRBJ1-2; 12 nucleotides line up with TRBD1. The CDR3 is made up of 16 amino acids. V was pared by 1 base and J by 5 bases, with 4 bases of the junction left unmatched. Germline lookup yields CDR1 KGHDR and CDR2 SFDVKD.

The chain employs TRBV7-6 and TRBJ1-4, with D possibly matching TRBD1 (6 bases). This CDR3 contains 15 residues. V was shortened by 2 bases and J by 7 bases, with 14 bases between the two germline ends. Germline V lookup: CDR1 SGHVS, CDR2 FNYEAQ. The CDR3 loop reads CASSLMPGEGEKLFF. The CDR3 DNA reads TGTGCCAGCAGCTTAATGCCAGGGGAAGGTGAAAAACTGTTTTTT. Full variable domain (missing parts from reference TRBV7-6 and TRBJ1-4): GAGVSQSPRYKVTKRGQDVALRCDPISGHVSLYWYRQALGQGPEFLTYFNYEAQQDKSGLPNDRFSAERPEGSISTLTIQRTEQRDSAMYRCASSLMPGEGEKLFFGSGTQLSVL.

The chain is built from TRBV3-1 (or the pseudogene TRBV3-2) and TRBJ2-1; maybe TRBD1 (5 bases). Germline values: CDR1 LGHDT, CDR2 YNNKEL (reference sequence). V was clipped by 0 bases and J by 5 bases, with 17 bases between them. The CDR3 extends over 17 amino acids. CDR3 coding DNA: TGTGCCAGCAGCCAAGAACTCTCCTGGGGCAGAGACAATGAGCAGTTCTTC. The encoded protein is CASSQELSWGRDNEQFF.

This clone was recorded only once. J is TRBJ1-2 and V is TRBV29-1, with 7 bases that match TRBD1. The J segment lost 1 base and the V segment lost 3 bases, leaving 8 bases of the junction unmatched. CDR1 and CDR2 (germline): SQVTM, ANQGSEA. This CDR3 is built from 15 residues. CDR3 DNA sequence: TGCAGCGTTGACTATGGGGGACAGAATAACTATGGCTACACCTTC. The encoded protein is CSVDYGGQNNYGYTF.

The chain joins TRBV4-3 to TRBJ2-1, with 8 nucleotides matching TRBD2. J was trimmed by 4 bases and V by 3 bases; bases with no gene match: 8. The CDR3 runs to 16 residues. Germline assignment: CDR1 LGHNA and CDR2 YSLEER. CDR3 loop: CASSHDLASGYNEQFF. Here the CDR3 DNA reads TGCGCCAGCAGCCATGACCTGGCTAGCGGGTACAATGAGCAGTTCTTC.

This sequence joins TRBV9 and TRBJ2-7; weak D call: TRBD1 (6 bases). This CDR3 spans 14 amino acids. The V gene lost 3 bases and the J gene lost 1 base, with 11 bases spanning the gap. Germline values: CDR1 SGDLS, CDR2 YYNGEE. CDR3 protein: CASSARTDSYEQYF. The DNA for the CDR3 is TGTGCCAGCAGCGCCCGGACAGATTCCTACGAGCAGTACTTC.

The chain joins TRBV19 to TRBJ1-4; no clear D. Trimming took 5 bases from V and 11 from J, leaving 15 bases between them. The germline CDR1 and CDR2 sequences are LNHDA and SQIVND (reference sequence). The CDR3 spans 13 residues. The CDR3 loop reads CASSPFGPVKLFF. The CDR3 DNA reads TGTGCCAGTAGTCCTTTCGGTCCCGTCAAACTGTTTTTT.

The V and J genes are TRBV3-1 (or the pseudogene TRBV3-2) and TRBJ2-7; 12 bases line up with TRBD2. Germline CDR1 LGHDT, CDR2 YNNKEL (reference sequence). The CDR3 totals 16 residues. Trimming cost V 4 bases and J 4 bases; bases outside gene matches: 8. Here the CDR3 reads CASSPQGTSGSYEQYF. CDR3 coding DNA: TGTGCCAGCAGCCCGCAGGGGACTAGCGGGTCATACGAGCAGTACTTC.

CDR3 protein: CASSPLTSGSLVDTQYF. The CDR3, as DNA: TGTGCCAGCTCACCCTTGACTAGCGGGTCGTTGGTAGATACGCAGTATTTT. The rearrangement joins TRBV18 to TRBJ2-3; 10 bases agree with TRBD2. The V and J ends lost 3 bases and 5 bases, in that order; junction bases with no gene match: 11. Looked up from germline, CDR1 is KGHSH and CDR2 is LQKENI. This CDR3 has 17 residues.

The rearrangement joins TRBV5-4 to TRBJ1-4, with D possibly being TRBD1 (5 bases). The ends were cut back, 0 bases at V and 5 bases at J, with 8 bases in the middle. Germline values: CDR1 SGHNT, CDR2 YYREEE (reference sequence). The CDR3 covers 14 residues. The CDR3 protein is CASSLGTRNEKLFF. The CDR3 nucleotides are TGTGCCAGCAGCTTGGGGACAAGAAATGAAAAACTGTTTTTT.

The chain carries TRBV5-1 and TRBJ2-5; 9 bases fit TRBD2. V lost 0 bases, J lost 2 bases, and 2 bases stayed unmatched. CDR1 and CDR2 from the germline V gene are SGHRS and YFSETQ. The CDR3 runs 15 residues. The CDR3 DNA reads as TGCGCCAGCAGCTTGGGACTAGCGGAACAAGAGACCCAGTACTTC. Amino acid sequence: CASSLGLAEQETQYF.

J is TRBJ2-1 and V is TRBV27, with D possibly TRBD2 on 5 matching bases. The CDR3 contains 15 residues. V gave up 3 bases and J gave up 6 bases, with 15 bases separating them. From germline, CDR1 is MNHEY and CDR2 SMNVEV (reference sequence). The CDR3 DNA reads TGTGCCAGCAGTTTGGTGGGAGTAGGAGGCAATGAGCAGTTCTTC. Its protein product is CASSLVGVGGNEQFF.

Worth noting for this clone: Different DNA sequences within this sample yield the same CDR3. The chain couples TRBV6-5 to TRBJ2-1; D not certain. The ends were cut back, 2 bases at V and 0 bases at J, with 8 bases in the middle. The CDR3 length is 15 residues. Germline CDR1 is MNHEY and CDR2 is SVGAGI. CDR3 in DNA: TGTGCCAGCAGTTACGGCGGAAGCTCCTACAATGAGCAGTTCTTC. Encoded protein: CASSYGGSSYNEQFF.

V and J are TRBV12-3 or TRBV12-4 and TRBJ2-2; possibly TRBD2 for D (6 bases). The ends were cut back, 7 bases at V and 7 bases at J, with 13 bases in the middle. There are 13 residues in the CDR3. As DNA, the CDR3 is TGTGCCAGCACCCGGGGGAGTATCGGGGAGCTGTTTTTT. Protein product: CASTRGSIGELFF.